This record concerns one T cell receptor beta chain sequence. Its antigen is unknown. V gave up 6 bases and J gave up 0 bases, with 9 bases separating them. The CDR3 length is 13 residues. Germline V gene data show CDR1 as PRHDT and CDR2 as FYEKMQ (reference sequence). Profiling relied on immunoSEQ multiplex PCR, and the TCRdb table lists in-frame clones only, not all of them. The repertoire holds over 2,000,000 clones, with just under 95% as singletons. The naive CD8 subset, CD45RO-negative cells positively selected for CCR7, excluded terminally differentiated effector memory CD45RA+ cells. This entry belongs to a study of shared clonotypes between healthy human individuals. Whole-study context: Two women and a few men aged 18 to 49 served as donors. Broader study findings: There were few donors, and this limited the genetic and exposure-history diversity represented.

The chain recombines TRBV13 with TRBJ2-7; TRBD2 might be the D (6 bases). The source material was naive CD8+ T cells from PBMCs. The receptor comes from a young man in good health. Some clones in this sample may be carry-over from other donors' samples. The CDR3 DNA reads as TGTGCCAGCAGGGGAGGCGACTCCTACGAGCAGTACTTC. Its protein is CASRGGDSYEQYF.